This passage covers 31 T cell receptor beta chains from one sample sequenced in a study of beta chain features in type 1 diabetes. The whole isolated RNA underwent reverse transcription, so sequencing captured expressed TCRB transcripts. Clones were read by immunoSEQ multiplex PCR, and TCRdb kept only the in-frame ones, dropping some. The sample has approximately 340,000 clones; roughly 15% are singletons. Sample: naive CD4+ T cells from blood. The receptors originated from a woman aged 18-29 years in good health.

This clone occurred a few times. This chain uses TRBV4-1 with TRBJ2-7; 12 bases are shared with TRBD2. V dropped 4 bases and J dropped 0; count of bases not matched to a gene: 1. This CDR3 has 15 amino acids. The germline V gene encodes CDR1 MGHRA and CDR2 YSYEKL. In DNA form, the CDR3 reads TGCGCCAGCAGCCGGACTAGCGGGACCTCCTACGAGCAGTACTTC. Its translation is CASSRTSGTSYEQYF.

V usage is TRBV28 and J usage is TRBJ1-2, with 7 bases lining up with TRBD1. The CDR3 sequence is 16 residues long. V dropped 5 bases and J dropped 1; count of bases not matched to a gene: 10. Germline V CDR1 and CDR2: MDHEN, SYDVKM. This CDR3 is CASSPPGQAINYGYTF. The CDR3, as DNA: TGTGCCAGCAGTCCCCCCGGACAGGCTATTAACTATGGCTACACCTTC.

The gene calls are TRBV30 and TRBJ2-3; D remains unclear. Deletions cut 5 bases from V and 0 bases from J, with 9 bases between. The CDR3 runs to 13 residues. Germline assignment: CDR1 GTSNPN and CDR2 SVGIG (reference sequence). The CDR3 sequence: CAWEKTSTDTQYF. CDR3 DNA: TGTGCCTGGGAAAAGACTAGCACAGATACGCAGTATTTT.

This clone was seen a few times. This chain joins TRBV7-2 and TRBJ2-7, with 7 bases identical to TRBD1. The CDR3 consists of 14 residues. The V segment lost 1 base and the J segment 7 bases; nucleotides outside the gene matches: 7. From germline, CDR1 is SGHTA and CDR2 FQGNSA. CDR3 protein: CASSLDRGLGEQYF. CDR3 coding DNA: TGTGCCAGCAGCTTAGACAGGGGATTGGGGGAGCAGTACTTC. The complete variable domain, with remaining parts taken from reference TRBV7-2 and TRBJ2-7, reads GAGVSQSPSNKVTEKGKDVELRCDPISGHTALYWYRQSLGQGLEFLIYFQGNSAPDKSGLPSDRFSAERTGGSVSTLTIQRTQQEDSAVYLCASSLDRGLGEQYFGPGTRLTVT.

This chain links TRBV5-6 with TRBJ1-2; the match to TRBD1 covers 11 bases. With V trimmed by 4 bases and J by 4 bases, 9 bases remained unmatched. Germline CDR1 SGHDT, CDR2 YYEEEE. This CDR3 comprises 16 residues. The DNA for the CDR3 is TGTGCCAGCAGCGATCCGGGACAGGGGGAAGGCTATGGCTACACCTTC. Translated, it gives CASSDPGQGEGYGYTF.

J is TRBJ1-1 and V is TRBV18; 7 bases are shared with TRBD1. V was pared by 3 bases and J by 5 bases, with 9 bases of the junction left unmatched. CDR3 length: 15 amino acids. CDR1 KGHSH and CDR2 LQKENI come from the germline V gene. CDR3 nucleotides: TGTGCCAGCTCACCCCTTCCAGGGACAGAGACTGAAGCTTTCTTT. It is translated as CASSPLPGTETEAFF. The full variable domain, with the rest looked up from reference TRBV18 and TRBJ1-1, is NAGVMQNPRHLVRRRGQEARLRCSPMKGHSHVYWYRQLPEEGLKFMVYLQKENIIDESGMPKERFSAEFPKEGPSILRIQQVVRGDSAAYFCASSPLPGTETEAFFGQGTRLTVV.

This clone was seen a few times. This CDR3 is CASSPITGVRQPQHF. The CDR3 DNA reads TGTGCCAGCAGTCCCATCACAGGGGTTCGGCAGCCCCAGCATTTT. The rearrangement links TRBV6-4 to TRBJ1-5; 7 nucleotides match TRBD1. The J segment lost 7 bases and the V segment lost 5 bases, leaving 11 bases of the junction unmatched. This CDR3 is 15 amino acids long. Germline CDR1 and CDR2: MRHNA and SNTAGT.

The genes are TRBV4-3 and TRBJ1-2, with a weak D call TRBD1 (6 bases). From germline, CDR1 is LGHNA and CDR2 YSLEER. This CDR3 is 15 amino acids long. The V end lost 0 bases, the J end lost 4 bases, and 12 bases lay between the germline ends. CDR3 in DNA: TGCGCCAGCAGCCAAGAAAACAGGGACCCCTATGGCTACACCTTC. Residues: CASSQENRDPYGYTF.

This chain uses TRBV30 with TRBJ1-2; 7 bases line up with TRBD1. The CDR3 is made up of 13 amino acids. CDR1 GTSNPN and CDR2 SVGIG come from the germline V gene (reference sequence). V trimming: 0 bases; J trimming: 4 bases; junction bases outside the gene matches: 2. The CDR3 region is CAWSVQGTYGYTF. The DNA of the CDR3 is TGTGCCTGGAGTGTACAGGGGACCTATGGCTACACCTTC.

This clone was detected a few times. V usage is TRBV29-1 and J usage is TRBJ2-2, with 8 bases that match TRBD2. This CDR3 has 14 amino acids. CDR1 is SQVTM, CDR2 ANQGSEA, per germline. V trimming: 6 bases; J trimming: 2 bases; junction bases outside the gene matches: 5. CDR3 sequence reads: CSVHGRGNTGELFF. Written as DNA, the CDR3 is TGCAGCGTGCACGGGAGGGGAAACACCGGGGAGCTGTTTTTT.

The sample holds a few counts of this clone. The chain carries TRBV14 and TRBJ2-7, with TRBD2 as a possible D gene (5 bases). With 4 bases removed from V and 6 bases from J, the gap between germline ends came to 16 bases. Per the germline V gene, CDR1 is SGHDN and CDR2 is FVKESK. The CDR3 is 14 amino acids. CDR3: CASSPQIASLEQYF. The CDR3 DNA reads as TGTGCCAGCAGCCCCCAAATAGCGTCACTCGAGCAGTACTTC. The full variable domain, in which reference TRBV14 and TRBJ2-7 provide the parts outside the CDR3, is EAGVTQFPSHSVIEKGQTVTLRCDPISGHDNLYWYRRVMGKEIKFLLHFVKESKQDESGMPNNRFLAERTGGTYSTLKVQPAELEDSGVYFCASSPQIASLEQYFGPGTRLTVT.

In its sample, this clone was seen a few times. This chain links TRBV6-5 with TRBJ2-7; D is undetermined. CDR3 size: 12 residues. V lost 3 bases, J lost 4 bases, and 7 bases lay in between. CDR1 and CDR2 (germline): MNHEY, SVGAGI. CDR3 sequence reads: CASSYPSYEQYF. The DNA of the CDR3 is TGTGCCAGCAGTTATCCGTCGTACGAGCAGTACTTC.

Written as DNA, the CDR3 is TGCGCCAGCAGCCTAGCGGAAACCTACAATGAGCAGTTCTTC. Protein sequence: CASSLAETYNEQFF. The gene calls are TRBV5-1 and TRBJ2-1; 7 bases map to TRBD2. V trimming: 4 bases; J trimming: 2 bases; junction bases outside the gene matches: 3. The germline V gene has CDR1 SGHRS and CDR2 YFSETQ. CDR3 length: 14 amino acids. Together with reference TRBV5-1 and TRBJ2-1, the CDR3 gives the full variable domain: KAGVTQTPRYLIKTRGQQVTLSCSPISGHRSVSWYQQTPGQGLQFLFEYFSETQRNKGNFPGRFSGRQFSNSRSEMNVSTLELGDSALYLCASSLAETYNEQFFGPGTRLTVL.

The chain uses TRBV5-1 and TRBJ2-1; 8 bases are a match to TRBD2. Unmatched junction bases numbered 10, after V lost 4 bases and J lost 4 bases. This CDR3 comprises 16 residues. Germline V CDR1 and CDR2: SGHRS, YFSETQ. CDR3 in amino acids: CASSPSWREVYNEQFF. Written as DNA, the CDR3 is TGCGCCAGCAGCCCATCGTGGCGGGAGGTATACAATGAGCAGTTCTTC.

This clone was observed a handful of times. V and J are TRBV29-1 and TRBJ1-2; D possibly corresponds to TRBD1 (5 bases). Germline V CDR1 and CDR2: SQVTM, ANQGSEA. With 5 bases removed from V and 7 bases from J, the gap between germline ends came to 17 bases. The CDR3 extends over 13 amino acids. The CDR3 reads CSVSSGALSGYTF. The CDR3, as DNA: TGCAGCGTTTCTAGCGGGGCCCTCTCTGGCTACACCTTC.

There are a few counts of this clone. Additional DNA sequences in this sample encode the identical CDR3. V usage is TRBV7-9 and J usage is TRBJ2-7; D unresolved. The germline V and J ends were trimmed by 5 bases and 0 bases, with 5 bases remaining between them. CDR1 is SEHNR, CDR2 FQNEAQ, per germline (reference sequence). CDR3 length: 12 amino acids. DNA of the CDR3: TGTGCCAGCAGCCGCAGCTCCTACGAGCAGTACTTC. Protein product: CASSRSSYEQYF.

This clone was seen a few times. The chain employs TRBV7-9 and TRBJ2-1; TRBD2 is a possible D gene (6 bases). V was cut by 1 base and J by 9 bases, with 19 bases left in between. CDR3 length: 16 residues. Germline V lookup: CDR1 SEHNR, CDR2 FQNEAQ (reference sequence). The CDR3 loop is CASSLGFGGFGGEQFF. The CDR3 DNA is TGTGCCAGCAGCTTAGGGTTCGGTGGGTTCGGGGGTGAGCAGTTCTTC.

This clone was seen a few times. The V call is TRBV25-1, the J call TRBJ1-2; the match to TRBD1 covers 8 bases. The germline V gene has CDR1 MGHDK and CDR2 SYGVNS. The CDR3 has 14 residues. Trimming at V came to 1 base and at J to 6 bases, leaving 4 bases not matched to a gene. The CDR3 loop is CASSESDRGHGYTF. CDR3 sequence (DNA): TGTGCCAGCAGTGAATCAGACAGGGGCCATGGCTACACCTTC.

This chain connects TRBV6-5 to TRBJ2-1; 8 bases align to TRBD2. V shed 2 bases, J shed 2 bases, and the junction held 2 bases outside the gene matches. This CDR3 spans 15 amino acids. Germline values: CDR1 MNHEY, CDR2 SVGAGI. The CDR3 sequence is CASSYAAGAYNEQFF. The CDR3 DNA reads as TGTGCCAGCAGTTACGCAGCGGGAGCCTACAATGAGCAGTTCTTC.

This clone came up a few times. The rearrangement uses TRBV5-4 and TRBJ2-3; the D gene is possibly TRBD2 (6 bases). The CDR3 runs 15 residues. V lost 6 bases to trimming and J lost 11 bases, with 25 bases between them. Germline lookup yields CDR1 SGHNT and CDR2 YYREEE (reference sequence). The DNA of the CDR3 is TGTGCCAGCAACGCGGGACTCCTGAGATCATCGGTGCAGTATTTT. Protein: CASNAGLLRSSVQYF. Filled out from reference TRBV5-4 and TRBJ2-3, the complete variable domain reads ETGVTQSPTHLIKTRGQQVTLRCSSQSGHNTVSWYQQALGQGPQFIFQYYREEENGRGNFPPRFSGLQFPNYSSELNVNALELDDSALYLCASNAGLLRSSVQYFGPGTRLTVL.

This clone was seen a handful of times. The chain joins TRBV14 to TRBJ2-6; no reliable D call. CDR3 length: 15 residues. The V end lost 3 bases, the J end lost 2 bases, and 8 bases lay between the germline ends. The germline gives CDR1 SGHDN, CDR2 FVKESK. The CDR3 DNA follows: TGTGCCAGCAGCCAGGGCCAAGCTGGGGCCAACGTCCTGACTTTC. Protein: CASSQGQAGANVLTF.

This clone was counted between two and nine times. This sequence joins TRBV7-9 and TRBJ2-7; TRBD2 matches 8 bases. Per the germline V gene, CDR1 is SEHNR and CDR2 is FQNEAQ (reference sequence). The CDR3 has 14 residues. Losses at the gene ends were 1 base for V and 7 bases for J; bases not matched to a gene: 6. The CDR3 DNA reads TGTGCCAGCAGCTTAGGTGGGACTAGTCAGGAGCAGTACTTC. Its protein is CASSLGGTSQEQYF.

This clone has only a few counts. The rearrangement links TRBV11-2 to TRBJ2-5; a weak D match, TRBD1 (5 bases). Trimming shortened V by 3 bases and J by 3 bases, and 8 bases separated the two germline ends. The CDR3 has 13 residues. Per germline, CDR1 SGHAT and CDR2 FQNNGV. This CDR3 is CASSFAGKETQYF. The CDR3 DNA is TGTGCCAGCAGCTTCGCAGGGAAAGAGACCCAGTACTTC.

Here the CDR3 DNA reads TGTGCCAGCAGCCTTGGGATAGCGTCAAATAACCAAGAGACCCAGTACTTC. The encoded protein is CASSLGIASNNQETQYF. V usage is TRBV11-1 and J usage is TRBJ2-5; D is perhaps TRBD2 (5 bases). The CDR3 covers 17 residues. The V and J ends lost 5 bases and 0 bases respectively, with 19 bases between them. Germline CDR1 is SGHAT and CDR2 is FQDESV (reference sequence).

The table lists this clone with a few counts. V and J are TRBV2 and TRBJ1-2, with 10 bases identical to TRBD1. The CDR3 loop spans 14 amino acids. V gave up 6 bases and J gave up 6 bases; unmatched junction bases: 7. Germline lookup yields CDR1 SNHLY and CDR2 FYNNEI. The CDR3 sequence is CASRTGTGVDGYTF. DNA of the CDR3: TGTGCCAGCAGAACCGGGACAGGGGTCGATGGCTACACCTTC.

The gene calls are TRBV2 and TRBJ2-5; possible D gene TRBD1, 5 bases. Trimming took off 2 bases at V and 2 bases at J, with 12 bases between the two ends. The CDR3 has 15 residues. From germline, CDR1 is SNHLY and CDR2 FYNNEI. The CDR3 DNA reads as TGTGCCAGCAGTGAATTGGGGCAGTTACAAGAGACCCAGTACTTC. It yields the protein CASSELGQLQETQYF.

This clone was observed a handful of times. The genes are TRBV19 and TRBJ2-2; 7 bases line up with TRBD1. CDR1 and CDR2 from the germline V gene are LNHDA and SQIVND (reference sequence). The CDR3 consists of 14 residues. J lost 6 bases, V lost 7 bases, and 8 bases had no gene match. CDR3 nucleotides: TGTGCCAGTACCCAAGGGACAGCACCCGGGGAGCTGTTTTTT. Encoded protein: CASTQGTAPGELFF.

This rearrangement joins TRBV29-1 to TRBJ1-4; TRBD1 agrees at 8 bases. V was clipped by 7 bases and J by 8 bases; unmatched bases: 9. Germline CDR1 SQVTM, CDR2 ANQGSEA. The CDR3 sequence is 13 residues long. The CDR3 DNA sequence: TGCAGCGGACAGACAGGGGATAAGGAAAAACTGTTTTTT. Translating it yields CSGQTGDKEKLFF.

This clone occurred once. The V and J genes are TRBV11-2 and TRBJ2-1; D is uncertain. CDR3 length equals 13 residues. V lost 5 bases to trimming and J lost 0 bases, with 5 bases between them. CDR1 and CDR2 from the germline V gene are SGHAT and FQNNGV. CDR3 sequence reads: CASSRSSYNEQFF. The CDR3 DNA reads TGTGCCAGCAGCCGGAGCTCCTACAATGAGCAGTTCTTC.

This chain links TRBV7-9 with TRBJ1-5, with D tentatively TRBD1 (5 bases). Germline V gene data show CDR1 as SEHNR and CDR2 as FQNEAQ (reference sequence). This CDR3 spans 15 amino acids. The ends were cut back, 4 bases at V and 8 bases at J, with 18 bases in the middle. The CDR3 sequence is CASSSSGQGREPQHF. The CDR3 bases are TGTGCCAGCAGCTCCTCCGGTCAGGGAAGAGAGCCCCAGCATTTT.

For the CDR3, the DNA is TGTGCCAGCAGCTTATCGGCGGACAGGGGGCTAAACTATGGCTACACCTTC. It translates to CASSLSADRGLNYGYTF. V and J are TRBV13 and TRBJ1-2; 11 bases line up with TRBD1. V was pared by 2 bases and J by 2 bases, with 7 bases of the junction left unmatched. The CDR3 runs 17 residues. CDR1 is PRHDT and CDR2 is FYEKMQ in the germline V gene (reference sequence).